This TCR beta chain was documented in a study of T-cell memory formation after mild COVID-19. The V gene end was trimmed by 5 bases and the J gene end by 5 bases; junction bases not matched to a gene: 14. The germline gives CDR1 SEHNR, CDR2 FQNEAQ (reference sequence). This CDR3 is 17 amino acids long. MiXCR, run by TCRdb on the 5' RACE reads, gives a single entry per CDR3 protein. The repertoire holds tens of thousands of distinct CDR3 sequences, with over 13% as singletons. The TCR sequence derives from a man younger than 30 who had mild COVID-19 (a few samples of this study predate the infection). Cell type and time point are not known. Input material: PBMCs or a T cell subset sorted from them (not recorded which). The chain recombines TRBV7-9 with TRBJ2-5, with TRBD2 matching 10 bases. CDR3 sequence reads: CASSPPSVLAGVETQYF. The CDR3 DNA is TGTGCCAGCAGCCCCCCTTCGGTCCTAGCGGGGGTGGAGACCCAGTACTTC.